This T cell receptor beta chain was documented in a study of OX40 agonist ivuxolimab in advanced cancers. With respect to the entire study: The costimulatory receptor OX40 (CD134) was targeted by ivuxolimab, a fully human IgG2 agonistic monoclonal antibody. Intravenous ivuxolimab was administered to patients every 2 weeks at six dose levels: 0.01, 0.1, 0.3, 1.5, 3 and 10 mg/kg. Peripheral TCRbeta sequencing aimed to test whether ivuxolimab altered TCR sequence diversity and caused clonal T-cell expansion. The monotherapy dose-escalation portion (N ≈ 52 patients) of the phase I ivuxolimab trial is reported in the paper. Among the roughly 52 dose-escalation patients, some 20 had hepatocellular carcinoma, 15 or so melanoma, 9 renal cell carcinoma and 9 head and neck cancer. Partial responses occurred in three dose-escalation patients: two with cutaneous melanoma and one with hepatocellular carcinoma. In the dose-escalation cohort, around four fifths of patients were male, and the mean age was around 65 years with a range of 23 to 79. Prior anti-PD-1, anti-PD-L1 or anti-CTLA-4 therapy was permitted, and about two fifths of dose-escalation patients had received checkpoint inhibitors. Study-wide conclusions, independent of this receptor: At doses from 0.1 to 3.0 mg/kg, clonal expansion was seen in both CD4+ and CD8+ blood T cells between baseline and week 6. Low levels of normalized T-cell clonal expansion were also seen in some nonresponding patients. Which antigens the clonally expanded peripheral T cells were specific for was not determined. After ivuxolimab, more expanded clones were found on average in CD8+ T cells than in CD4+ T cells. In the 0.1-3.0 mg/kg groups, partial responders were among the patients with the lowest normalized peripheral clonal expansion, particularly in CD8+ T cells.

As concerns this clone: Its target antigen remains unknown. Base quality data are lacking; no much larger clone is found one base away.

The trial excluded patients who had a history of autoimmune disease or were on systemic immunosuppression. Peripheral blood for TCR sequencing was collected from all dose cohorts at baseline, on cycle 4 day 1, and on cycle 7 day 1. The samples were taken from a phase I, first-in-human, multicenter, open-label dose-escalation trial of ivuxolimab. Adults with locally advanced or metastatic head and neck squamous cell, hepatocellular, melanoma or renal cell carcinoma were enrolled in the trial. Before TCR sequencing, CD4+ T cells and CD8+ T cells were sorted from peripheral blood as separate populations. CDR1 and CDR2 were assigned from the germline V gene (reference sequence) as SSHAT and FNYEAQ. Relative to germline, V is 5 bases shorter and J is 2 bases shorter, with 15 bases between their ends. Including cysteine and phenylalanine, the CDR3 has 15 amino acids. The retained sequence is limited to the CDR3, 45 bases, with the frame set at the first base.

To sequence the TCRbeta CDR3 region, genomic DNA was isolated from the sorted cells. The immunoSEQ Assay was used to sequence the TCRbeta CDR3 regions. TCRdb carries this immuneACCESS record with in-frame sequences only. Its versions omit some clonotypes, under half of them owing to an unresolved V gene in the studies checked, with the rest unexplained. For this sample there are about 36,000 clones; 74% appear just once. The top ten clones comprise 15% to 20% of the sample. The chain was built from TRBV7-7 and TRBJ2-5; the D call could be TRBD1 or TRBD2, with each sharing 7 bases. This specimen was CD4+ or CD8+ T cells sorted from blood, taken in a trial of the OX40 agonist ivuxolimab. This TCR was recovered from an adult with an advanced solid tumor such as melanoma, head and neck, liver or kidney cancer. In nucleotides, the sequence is TGTGCCAGCAGCCTCAACAGGGGAGGGCAAGAGACCCAGTACTTC. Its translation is CASSLNRGGQETQYF.